This T cell receptor (beta chain) was captured by sequencing in a study of type 1 and type 2 diabetes patients. For the study at large: Donors were type 1 diabetes, type 2 diabetes, or nondiabetic controls.

About this clonotype: A much larger clone is a single base away; this may be a read error.

Germline V gives CDR1 LNHDA, CDR2 SQIVND (reference sequence). CDR3 length: 13 residues. Amplification started from genomic DNA. A primer set of 30 forward and 13 reverse primers amplified the CDR3. TCRdb passed the multiplex PCR reads through MiXCR, listing each CDR3 protein once. The data show about 250,000 distinct CDR3 sequences, 47% seen once. This TCR was sampled from a man aged 18 to 29 with type 2 diabetes. This chain links TRBV19 with TRBJ1-1; D not resolved. The sample comprised peripheral blood mononuclear cells (PBMCs). In DNA form, the CDR3 reads TGTGCCAGTAGTATAGCTGAGAACACTGAAGCTCTCTTT. It specifies CASSIAENTEALF.